This section outlines one T cell receptor beta chain sequence together with its context. This entry belongs to a study of blood T cell repertoires in COVID-19. Participant ages covered roughly 18 to 89 years across 24 US areas. The study assigned cohorts using participant-reported clinical history. It was within 2 weeks before study entry that exposed participants met a COVID-19 case. Authors' processing steps: Amplification of reference gene primers provided the estimated nucleated cell counts. Assay: immunoSEQ multiplex PCR; the TCRdb copy retains only in-frame clones and omits some. The DNA was the basis for D and trimming; V, J and clone size are from that table. The sample gives 150,000 to 200,000 clones, about 83% of which show up once; approximately 3% is in the top ten. The sample taken for sequencing was PBMCs or T cells enriched from blood (not recorded which). This clonotype was sampled from a woman aged 25 to 39 who had been exposed to COVID-19.

The CDR3 spells CASSDTGVGTEAFF. The CDR3 coding sequence is TGTGCCAGCAGTGACACGGGGGTTGGAACTGAAGCTTTCTTT. The chain employs TRBV2 and TRBJ1-1, with D possibly being TRBD1 (5 bases). Germline-derived CDR1 and CDR2 are SNHLY and FYNNEI. The CDR3 has 14 amino acids. V gave up 3 bases and J gave up 5 bases, with 13 bases separating them.